This passage covers 18 T cell receptor beta chains from one sample sequenced in a study of cytomegalovirus exposure and HLA in healthy donors. The primer mix had 60 Vbeta and 13 Jbeta primers. Here immunoSEQ multiplex PCR was the method, and the copy in TCRdb shows in-frame clones only, minus some. The sample lists under 150,000 clones; over 75% were seen once. Sequenced input: PBMCs. The receptor source for this set is a man aged 45 to 65 in good health and CMV-seronegative.

This clone has only a few counts. The chain employs TRBV7-3 and TRBJ1-4, with 7 positions matching TRBD1. This CDR3 contains 13 residues. V lost 4 bases and J lost 8; bases outside the gene matches: 4. Germline CDR1 SGHTA, CDR2 FQGTGA. This chain's CDR3 is CASSSLQGEKLFF. CDR3 coding DNA: TGTGCCAGCAGCTCCTTACAGGGGGAAAAACTGTTTTTT.

This clone was picked up a small number of times. The rearrangement uses TRBV6-6 and TRBJ1-2; 8 bases fit TRBD1. Trimming took 6 bases from V and 6 from J; bases not matched to a gene: 9. Germline loops: CDR1 MNHNY, CDR2 SVGAGI (reference sequence). This CDR3 is 14 amino acids long. The CDR3 loop reads CASSPDRGGHGYTF. The CDR3 nucleotides read TGTGCCAGCAGCCCCGACAGGGGAGGACATGGCTACACCTTC.

This clone has just one count. The genes are TRBV21-1 and TRBJ2-1; TRBD2, the D gene given by the table, was not confirmed from the DNA. TRBV21-1 is termed a pseudogene. This CDR3 contains 16 residues. This CDR3 reads CASSKDEEGLDNEQFF. Here the CDR3 DNA reads TGTGCCAGCAGCAAAGACGAAGAGGGTCTGGACAATGAGCAGTTCTTC.

This rearrangement joins TRBV7-2 to TRBJ1-1; D unresolved. Germline loops: CDR1 SGHTA, CDR2 FQGNSA. Trimming took off 5 bases at V and 0 bases at J, with 19 bases between the two ends. This CDR3 is built from 17 residues. The CDR3 DNA follows: TGTGCCAGCAGCCCACCAAGGAGTCTCCTCATGAACACTGAAGCTTTCTTT. The encoded protein is CASSPPRSLLMNTEAFF.

The J gene is TRBJ1-1, the V gene TRBV15; D perhaps matches TRBD1 (6 bases). Germline CDR1 is LNHNV and CDR2 is YYDKDF (reference sequence). The CDR3 runs to 14 residues. Trimming took off 6 bases at V and 0 bases at J, with 11 bases between the two ends. This CDR3 is CATRRDTLNTEAFF. The CDR3 coding sequence is TGTGCCACCAGGAGGGACACGCTGAACACTGAAGCTTTCTTT.

This chain uses TRBV28 with TRBJ1-2, with 10 bases lining up with TRBD1. The germline CDR1 and CDR2 sequences are MDHEN and SYDVKM. The length of the CDR3 is 14 residues. V was pared by 6 bases and J by 6 bases, with 7 bases of the junction left unmatched. CDR3 sequence reads: CASSLTGGNDGYTF. CDR3 bases: TGTGCCAGCAGCCTGACAGGGGGCAACGATGGCTACACCTTC.

The chain is built from TRBV5-1 and TRBJ1-1; possibly TRBD1 for D (5 bases). From germline, CDR1 is SGHRS and CDR2 YFSETQ. The V end was cut by 0 bases, the J end by 3 bases, with 12 bases between. The CDR3 runs 15 residues. CDR3 DNA sequence: TGCGCCAGCAGCTTGGACCCGGGGGTGGACACTGAAGCTTTCTTT. As protein: CASSLDPGVDTEAFF. The whole variable domain, remainder taken from reference TRBV5-1 and TRBJ1-1, is KAGVTQTPRYLIKTRGQQVTLSCSPISGHRSVSWYQQTPGQGLQFLFEYFSETQRNKGNFPGRFSGRQFSNSRSEMNVSTLELGDSALYLCASSLDPGVDTEAFFGQGTRLTVV.

The chain recombines TRBV27 with TRBJ2-3; tentatively, D is TRBD2 (5 bases). Germline CDR1 reads MNHEY; CDR2 reads SMNVEV (reference sequence). V was pared by 6 bases and J by 0 bases, with 13 bases between. CDR3 length: 15 amino acids. The CDR3 bases are TGTGCCAGCAGACCTCTAGCAACTAGCACAGATACGCAGTATTTT. Residues: CASRPLATSTDTQYF.

Worth noting for this clone: Germline is not matched at one junction end, which may reflect a read error. The chain employs TRBV7-7 and TRBJ2-3, with D possibly TRBD1 on 6 matching bases. Germline CDR1 reads SSHAT; CDR2 reads FNYEAQ (reference sequence). CDR3 length: 14 residues. Here the CDR3 reads CASSLGHQTDTQYF. In nucleotides, the CDR3 is TGTGCTAGCAGCTTGGGACACCAGACAGATACGCAGTATTTT.

The chain recombines TRBV19 with TRBJ1-2; D remains unclear. Looked up from germline, CDR1 is LNHDA and CDR2 is SQIVND (reference sequence). V lost 1 base and J 8 bases, leaving 11 bases between the germline ends. The CDR3 sequence is 13 residues long. The CDR3 protein is CASSIGSAGGYTF. CDR3 coding DNA: TGTGCCAGTAGTATAGGAAGCGCCGGAGGCTACACCTTC.

The chain is built from TRBV6-1 and TRBJ1-5; D not resolved. There are 14 residues in the CDR3. The V end lost 2 bases, the J end lost 0 bases, and 5 bases lay between the germline ends. CDR1 is MNHNS and CDR2 is SASEGT in the germline V gene. CDR3 residues: CASSESFSNQPQHF. The CDR3 nucleotides are TGTGCCAGCAGTGAAAGCTTTAGCAATCAGCCCCAGCATTTT.

The chain employs TRBV7-9 and TRBJ1-1, with 7 bases lining up with TRBD1. The CDR3 extends over 13 amino acids. The germline V gene has CDR1 SEHNR and CDR2 FQNEAQ (reference sequence). V dropped 5 bases and J dropped 5; count of bases not matched to a gene: 5. DNA for the CDR3: TGTGCCAGCAGCCTCGAACAGGGGACTGAAGCTTTCTTT. Translation: CASSLEQGTEAFF.

The rearrangement links TRBV5-1 to TRBJ2-7; possible D gene TRBD1, 6 bases. The CDR3 is 14 amino acids. Germline CDR1 reads SGHRS; CDR2 reads YFSETQ. V lost 7 bases and J 5 bases, leaving 19 bases between the germline ends. CDR3 loop: CASARNRVPHEQYF. In nucleotides, the CDR3 is TGCGCCAGCGCCAGAAACAGGGTCCCCCACGAGCAGTACTTC.

This rearrangement joins TRBV9 to TRBJ2-3, with TRBD1 as a possible D gene (6 bases). CDR3 size: 16 residues. Germline loops: CDR1 SGDLS, CDR2 YYNGEE. V was shortened by 0 bases and J by 4 bases, with 15 bases between the two germline ends. CDR3 DNA: TGTGCCAGCAGCGTAGGGGGACATACTCTGGCAGATACGCAGTATTTT. The encoded protein is CASSVGGHTLADTQYF.

The J gene is TRBJ1-5, the V gene TRBV5-1, with a tentative D call TRBD1 (5 bases). CDR3 size: 16 residues. V lost 4 bases, J lost 2 bases, and 16 bases lay in between. Germline CDR1 SGHRS, CDR2 YFSETQ. As DNA, the CDR3 is TGCGCCAGCAGCGCCGGAGGGGTATTGGGCAATCAGCCCCAGCATTTT. Translating gives CASSAGGVLGNQPQHF.

In its sample, this clone was seen once. This rearrangement joins TRBV7-9 to TRBJ2-7, with 8 bases aligning to TRBD2. The CDR3 is 13 amino acids. CDR1 is SEHNR and CDR2 is FQNEAQ in the germline V gene (reference sequence). Losses at the gene ends were 9 bases for V and 3 bases for J; bases not matched to a gene: 7. CDR3 nucleotide sequence: TGTGCCAGTAAAACTAGCGGCCTCTACGAGCAGTACTTC. It translates to CASKTSGLYEQYF.

V and J are TRBV9 and TRBJ2-3; 10 nucleotides line up with TRBD2. The CDR3 is 16 residues long. Germline lookup yields CDR1 SGDLS and CDR2 YYNGEE. The V gene end was trimmed by 0 bases and the J gene end by 8 bases; junction bases not matched to a gene: 9. The chain's CDR3 is CASSVATEREGGTQYF. DNA for the CDR3: TGTGCCAGCAGCGTAGCTACCGAGCGGGAGGGGGGTACGCAGTATTTT.

This chain joins TRBV7-9 and TRBJ1-1; D is uncertain. CDR1 and CDR2 from the germline V gene are SEHNR and FQNEAQ (reference sequence). The CDR3 is 15 residues long. V gave up 5 bases and J gave up 4 bases, with 17 bases separating them. The CDR3 here is CASSPGGSIGTEAFF. CDR3 sequence (DNA): TGTGCCAGCAGCCCGGGCGGGTCTATCGGCACTGAAGCTTTCTTT. Supplemented by reference TRBV7-9 and TRBJ1-1, the full variable domain reads DTGVSQNPRHKITKRGQNVTFRCDPISEHNRLYWYRQTLGQGPEFLTYFQNEAQLEKSRLLSDRFSAERPKGSFSTLEIQRTEQGDSAMYLCASSPGGSIGTEAFFGQGTRLTVV.